The rows below give T cell receptor beta chains drawn from one sample of a study of T cell repertoires in cytomegalovirus infection. No antigen has been identified for these receptors. TCRdb independently ran MiXCR on the reads; one entry per CDR3 protein. The table includes approximately 770,000 distinct CDR3 sequences, 25% to 30% detected once. This material consisted of cultured CD8+ T cells from PBMCs, taken from culture after CMV antigen stimulation. The receptors here all came from a human donor in good health (CMV status not recorded). Some clones in this sample may be carry-over from other donors' samples. The CDR3 runs from the conserved cysteine through the conserved F or W. The D gene is left open where the match is weak. A clone size is listed for some rows: how often the clone was seen (once, few, many), or a class if it is expanded.

d_call	j_call	v_call	clone_size	cdr3_nt	cdr3_aa
NA	TRBJ2-5	TRBV19	NA	TGTGCCAGTAGTCAAGGCGACAGCCTGCAAGAGACCCAGTACTTC	CASSQGDSLQETQYF
TRBD1	TRBJ1-5	TRBV12-3/TRBV12-4	NA	TGTGCCAGCAGTTGGGCCCCGGAGAGGGACAGAAATCAGCCCCAGCATTTT	CASSWAPERDRNQPQHF
TRBD1	TRBJ1-2	TRBV6-1	many	TGTGCCAGCAGCTGGGGGACAGGCTTGTCGTGGGGCTACACCTTC	CASSWGTGLSWGYTF
NA	TRBJ2-1	TRBV7-6	many	TGTGCCAGCAGCTTATTGGCAGTAGGTTCCTACAATGAGCAGTTCTTC	CASSLLAVGSYNEQFF
TRBD1	TRBJ1-1	TRBV6-1	once	TGTGCCAGCAAGGTTGGTGAAATGGTCGACAGGGGGTCTGGGGACACTGAAGCTTTCTTT	CASKVGEMVDRGSGDTEAFF
NA	TRBJ1-1	TRBV28	few	TGTGCCAGCAGTCCGTCAGGGTTTGAAGCTTTCTTT	CASSPSGFEAFF
NA	TRBJ2-5	TRBV15	NA	TGTGCCACCAGCAGAGGGTGGACAGAAGAGACCCAGTACTTC	CATSRGWTEETQYF
NA	TRBJ1-5	TRBV27	few	TGTGCCAGCAGTCCTCAGGGATACTATAGCAATCAGCCCCAGCATTTT	CASSPQGYYSNQPQHF
TRBD1	TRBJ1-5	TRBV19	NA	TGTGCCAGTAGTATGCTCAGAGACAGGGATCTATCGGGTAGAGTTTTAAGCAATCAGCCCCAGCATTTT	CASSMLRDRDLSGRVLSNQPQHF
TRBD1	TRBJ2-5	TRBV6-2/TRBV6-3	few	TGTGCCAGCAGTTTCGGGCTGCAGGGGGCTCCCGATTCTCAAGAGACCCAGTACTTC	CASSFGLQGAPDSQETQYF
NA	TRBJ2-2	TRBV6-1	many	TGTGCCAGCACCGGCAGGGGGGACACCGGGGAGCTGTTTTTT	CASTGRGDTGELFF
TRBD1	TRBJ2-4	TRBV7-6	many	TGTGCCAGCAGCACCACAGGGGGCTTCGACAAAAACATTCAGTACTTC	CASSTTGGFDKNIQYF
NA	TRBJ1-2	TRBV7-9	NA	TGTGCCAGCAGCCCTAGGGGCTGGGGGAGAAATGACTATGGCTACACCTTC	CASSPRGWGRNDYGYTF
TRBD1	TRBJ1-1	TRBV7-3	NA	TGTGCCAGCAGAAACAGGGGGCACACTGAAGCTTTCTTT	CASRNRGHTEAFF
TRBD1	TRBJ1-1	TRBV19	NA	TGTGCCAGTAGTCCTTCAGGGGGGCACACTGAAGCTTTCTTT	CASSPSGGHTEAFF
TRBD1	TRBJ1-1	TRBV15	NA	TGTGCCACCAGAGGGACAGTTCGAGCTTTCTTT	CATRGTVRAFF
NA	TRBJ2-7	TRBV5-3	NA	TGTGCCAGCAGCGTTCGGGCCATCCAGGCCTACGAGCAGTACTTC	CASSVRAIQAYEQYF
NA	TRBJ1-1	TRBV4-3	many	TGCGCCAGCAGCCTATCAGGGCAAACTGAAGCTTTCTTT	CASSLSGQTEAFF
NA	TRBJ1-1	TRBV12-3/TRBV12-4	many	NA	CASILAGEAFF
NA	TRBJ1-1	TRBV6-1	few	TGTGCCAGCAGTGAATTGGGGCAGGGGTGGACGAACACTGAAGCTTTCTTT	CASSELGQGWTNTEAFF
NA	TRBJ1-2	TRBV27	many	TGTGCCAGCAGCCCCGGAGGGGGGGCCGTCTATGGCTACACCTTC	CASSPGGGAVYGYTF
NA	TRBJ1-1	TRBV2	NA	TGTGCCAGCGGTGAAGATTCTGGGCGCCGCGGAGCTTTCTTT	CASGEDSGRRGAFF
NA	TRBJ2-3	TRBV6-5	NA	TGTGCCATTAGGACACACCCTGGAGATACGCAGTATTTT	CAIRTHPGDTQYF
NA	TRBJ2-7	TRBV7-6	many	TGTGCCAGCAGCTTAGGCGGGCCTGACTACGAGCAGTACTTC	CASSLGGPDYEQYF
NA	TRBJ2-1	TRBV9	NA	TGTGCCAGCAGCGATCAGGGGGGCCTGAACAATGAGCAGTTCTTC	CASSDQGGLNNEQFF
NA	TRBJ2-5	TRBV4-3	once	TGCGCCAGCAGCCAAGTCAGGAAACGACAAGAGACCCAGTACTTC	CASSQVRKRQETQYF
NA	TRBJ1-4	TRBV27	once	TGTGCCAGCAGTTTATTTACGGGCGAAAAACTGTTTTTT	CASSLFTGEKLFF
TRBD2	TRBJ2-4	TRBV27	NA	TGTGCCAGCAGTCCCTCCTGGGGCGCGGGGGGGCATAGGAGCAAAAACATTCAGTACTTC	CASSPSWGAGGHRSKNIQYF
TRBD1	TRBJ2-7	TRBV19	NA	TGTGCCAGTAGTATAGGGACAGGCTCACGCTACGAGCAGTACTTC	CASSIGTGSRYEQYF
TRBD1	TRBJ1-1	TRBV2	NA	TGTGCCAGCAGTGAATACAGGGGGGGGTACACTGAAGCTTTCTTT	CASSEYRGGYTEAFF
NA	TRBJ2-5	TRBV11-3	few	TGTGCCAGCAGCCCATACAGTTCCCAAGAGACCCAGTACTTC	CASSPYSSQETQYF
TRBD2	TRBJ2-5	TRBV7-6	many	TGTGCCAGCAGCCCCAGGACTAGCGGGGAATCATTGGGAGAGACCCAGTACTTC	CASSPRTSGESLGETQYF
NA	TRBJ2-2	TRBV7-6	NA	TGTGCCAGCAGCCCCACAGAGGCTGGGGAGCTGTTTTTT	CASSPTEAGELFF
TRBD2	TRBJ2-1	TRBV29-1	once	TGCAGCGTCCATCTAGCGGGGACTTACAATGAGCAGTTCTTC	CSVHLAGTYNEQFF
NA	TRBJ2-1	TRBV5-6	NA	TGTGCCAGCAGCTTCACCTCAGGGTTTCAGCAGTTCTTC	CASSFTSGFQQFF
NA	TRBJ2-7	TRBV7-9	NA	TGTGCCAGCAGCCCTTCTACCTCCTACGAGCAGTACTTC	CASSPSTSYEQYF
NA	TRBJ2-2	TRBV7-9	NA	TGTGCCAGCAGCTTCGCGTGGACGAACACCGGGGAGCTGTTTTTT	CASSFAWTNTGELFF
TRBD1	TRBJ1-2	TRBV12-3/TRBV12-4	few	TGTGCCAGCACTGAGGGACAGGGTCCTTCTTACTATGGCTACACCTTC	CASTEGQGPSYYGYTF
NA	TRBJ1-5	TRBV2	many	TGTGCCAGCAGTGAACTAGTGGGGAGCAATCAGCCCCAGCATTTT	CASSELVGSNQPQHF
NA	TRBJ2-5	TRBV4-1	NA	TGCGCCAGCAGCCAAGATCCCAGGGGAGAGACCCAGTACTTC	CASSQDPRGETQYF
NA	TRBJ1-2	TRBV7-9	NA	TGTGCCAGCAGCTTAGACGGTACTAACTATGGCTACACCTTC	CASSLDGTNYGYTF
TRBD1	TRBJ2-1	TRBV15	few	TGTGCCACCAGCAGAGGGGACAGGGGCTTCAATGAGCAGTTCTTC	CATSRGDRGFNEQFF